The T cell receptor beta chain described here comes from a study of T cells in Graves' hyperthyroidism and ophthalmopathy. Points from the study as a whole: Model predictions of ophthalmopathy came a median around 6.5 months before onset.

There were TCR beta CDR3 regions amplified from RNA transcripts. HTBI primers drove first-round RT-PCR of the TCR CDR3. TCRdb called the multiplex PCR reads again in MiXCR, with one record for every CDR3 protein. The data contain a few hundred thousand distinct CDR3 sequences, 15% to 20% of them singletons. Trimming stripped 0 bases from V and 6 bases from J, with 17 bases between. Germline-derived CDR1 and CDR2 are SQVTM and ANQGSEA. This CDR3 comprises 16 residues. This clonotype was detected ten times or more. The antigen remains undetermined. Sequenced sample: blood. The J gene is TRBJ2-2, the V gene TRBV29-1, with D perhaps TRBD1 (5 bases). This receptor was taken from a woman in her 40s with Graves' ophthalmopathy. The DNA for the CDR3 is TGCAGCGTTGAAGATCCTTGGCAGGGTGGATCCGGGGAGCTGTTTTTT. This sequence encodes CSVEDPWQGGSGELFF.